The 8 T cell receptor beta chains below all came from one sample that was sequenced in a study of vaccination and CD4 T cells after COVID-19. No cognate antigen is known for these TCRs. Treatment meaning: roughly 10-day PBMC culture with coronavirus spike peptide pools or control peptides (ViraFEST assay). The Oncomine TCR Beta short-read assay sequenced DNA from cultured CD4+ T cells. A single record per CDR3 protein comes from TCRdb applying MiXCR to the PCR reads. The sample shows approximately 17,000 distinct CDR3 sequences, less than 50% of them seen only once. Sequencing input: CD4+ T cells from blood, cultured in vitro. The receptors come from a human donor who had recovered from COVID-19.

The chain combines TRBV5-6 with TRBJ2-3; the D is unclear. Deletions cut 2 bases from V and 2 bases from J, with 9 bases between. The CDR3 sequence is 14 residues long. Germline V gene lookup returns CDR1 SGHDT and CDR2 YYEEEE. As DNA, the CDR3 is TGTGCCAGCAGCTTCGGAGCGAACACAGATACGCAGTATTTT. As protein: CASSFGANTDTQYF.

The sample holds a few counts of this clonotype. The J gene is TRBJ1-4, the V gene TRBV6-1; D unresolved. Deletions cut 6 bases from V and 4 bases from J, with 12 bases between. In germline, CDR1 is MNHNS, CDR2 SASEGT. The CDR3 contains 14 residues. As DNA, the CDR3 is TGTGCCAGCAGCCAGGACCAAGGTAATGAAAAACTGTTTTTT. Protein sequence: CASSQDQGNEKLFF.

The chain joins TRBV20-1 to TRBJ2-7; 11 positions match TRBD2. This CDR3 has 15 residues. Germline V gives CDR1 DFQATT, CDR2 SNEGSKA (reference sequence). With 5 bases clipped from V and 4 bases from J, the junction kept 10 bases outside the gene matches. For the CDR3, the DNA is TGCAGTGCTGTCTCACTAGCGGGAGTTGCGTACGAGCAGTACTTC. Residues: CSAVSLAGVAYEQYF.

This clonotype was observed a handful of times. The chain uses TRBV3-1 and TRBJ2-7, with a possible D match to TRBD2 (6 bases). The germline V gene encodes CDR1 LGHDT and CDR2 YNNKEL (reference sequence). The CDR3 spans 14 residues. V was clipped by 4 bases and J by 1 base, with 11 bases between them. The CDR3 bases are TGTGCCAGCAGCCTCGGGAGTGCGTCCTACGAGCAGTACTTC. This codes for CASSLGSASYEQYF.

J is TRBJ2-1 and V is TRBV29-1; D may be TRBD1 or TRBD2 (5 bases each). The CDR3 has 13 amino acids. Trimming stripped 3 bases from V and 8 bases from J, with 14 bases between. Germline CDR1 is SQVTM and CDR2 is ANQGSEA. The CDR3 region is CSVDRGPGDEQFF. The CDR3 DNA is TGCAGCGTTGATCGGGGCCCTGGGGATGAGCAGTTCTTC.

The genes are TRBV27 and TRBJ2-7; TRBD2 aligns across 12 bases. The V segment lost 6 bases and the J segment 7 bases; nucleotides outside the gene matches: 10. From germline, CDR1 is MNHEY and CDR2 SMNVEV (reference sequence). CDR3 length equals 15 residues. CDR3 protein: CASRSPLAGGGEQYF. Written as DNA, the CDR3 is TGTGCCAGCAGGTCCCCCCTAGCGGGAGGGGGAGAGCAGTACTTC.

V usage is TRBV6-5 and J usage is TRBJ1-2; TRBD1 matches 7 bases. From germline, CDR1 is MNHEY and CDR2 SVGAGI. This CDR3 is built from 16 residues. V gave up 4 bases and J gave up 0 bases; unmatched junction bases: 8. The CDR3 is CASSFAGDRANYGYTF. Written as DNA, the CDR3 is TGTGCCAGCAGTTTCGCCGGGGACAGAGCTAACTATGGCTACACCTTC.

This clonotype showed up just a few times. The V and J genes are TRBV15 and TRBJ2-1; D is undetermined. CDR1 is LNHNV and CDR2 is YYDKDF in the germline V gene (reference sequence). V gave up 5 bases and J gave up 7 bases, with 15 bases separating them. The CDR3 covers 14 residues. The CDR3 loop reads CATSLELRLNEQFF. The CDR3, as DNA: TGTGCCACCAGCTTGGAGCTTCGGCTTAATGAGCAGTTCTTC. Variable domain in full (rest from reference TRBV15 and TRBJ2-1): DAMVIQNPRYQVTQFGKPVTLSCSQTLNHNVMYWYQQKSSQAPKLLFHYYDKDFNNEADTPDNFQSRRPNTSFCFLDIRSPGLGDTAMYLCATSLELRLNEQFFGPGTRLTVL.